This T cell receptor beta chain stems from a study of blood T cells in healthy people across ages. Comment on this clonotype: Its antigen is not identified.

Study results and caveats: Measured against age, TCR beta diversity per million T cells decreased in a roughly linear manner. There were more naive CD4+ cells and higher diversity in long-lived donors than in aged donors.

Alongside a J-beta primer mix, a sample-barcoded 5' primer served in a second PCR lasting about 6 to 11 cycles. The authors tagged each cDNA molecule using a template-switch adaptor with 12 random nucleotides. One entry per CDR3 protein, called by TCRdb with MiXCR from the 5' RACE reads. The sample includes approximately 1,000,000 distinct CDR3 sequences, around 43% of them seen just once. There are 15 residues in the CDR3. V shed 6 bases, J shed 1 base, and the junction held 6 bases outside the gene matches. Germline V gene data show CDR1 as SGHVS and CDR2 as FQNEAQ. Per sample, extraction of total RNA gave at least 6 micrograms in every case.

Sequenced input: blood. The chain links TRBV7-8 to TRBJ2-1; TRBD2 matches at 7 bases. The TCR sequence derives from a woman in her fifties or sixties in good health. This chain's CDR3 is CASRERERSYNEQFF. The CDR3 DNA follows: TGTGCCAGCAGAGAGCGGGAACGGTCCTACAATGAGCAGTTCTTC.